A selection of T cell receptor beta chains follows, all from one sample in a study of T cell responses to AZD1222 COVID-19 vaccine. The data were produced by immunoSEQ multiplex PCR, yet TCRdb's version contains in-frame clones alone and is incomplete. This table has 85,000 to 90,000 clones, about 90% appearing once. The sample consisted of peripheral blood, taken on day 0 of MenACWY control vaccination. The receptor source for this set is an adult in good health. Both conserved end residues are part of each CDR3. Fields, in order: clone size, J gene, V gene, D gene, CDR3 DNA, CDR3 protein. A D gene is named only where the DNA matches it firmly. Rows give clone size only sometimes, using once, few, many, or a class for an expanded clone.

clone size: .
J gene: TRBJ1-2
V gene: TRBV19
D gene: TRBD1
CDR3 DNA: TGTGCCAGTAGTATCGCCCCCGACAGGGAAGGCTATGGCTACACCTTC
CDR3 protein: CASSIAPDREGYGYTF

clone size: .
J gene: TRBJ1-5
V gene: TRBV6-1
D gene: TRBD1
CDR3 DNA: TGTGCCAGCAGTGACGGGACAGGGTATTCGCAGCCCCAGCATTTT
CDR3 protein: CASSDGTGYSQPQHF

clone size: .
J gene: TRBJ2-7
V gene: TRBV11-2
D gene: .
CDR3 DNA: TGTGCCAGCAGCTTAGAGCGACTGTCCTACGAGCAGTACTTC
CDR3 protein: CASSLERLSYEQYF

clone size: .
J gene: TRBJ2-7
V gene: TRBV6-4
D gene: TRBD1
CDR3 DNA: TGTGCCAGCAGTGAGCGGCAACAGGGGGAGCAGTACTTC
CDR3 protein: CASSERQQGEQYF

clone size: .
J gene: TRBJ1-2
V gene: TRBV3-1/TRBV3-2
D gene: .
CDR3 DNA: TGTGCCAGCAGCCAAGCAATCGGGTCGAACTATGGCTACACCTTC
CDR3 protein: CASSQAIGSNYGYTF

clone size: .
J gene: TRBJ2-7
V gene: TRBV6-5
D gene: .
CDR3 DNA: .
CDR3 protein: CASSYFGAYEQYF

clone size: once
J gene: TRBJ1-1
V gene: TRBV10-3
D gene: .
CDR3 DNA: TGTGCCATCAGTTCGGGTTTTGAAGCTTTCTTT
CDR3 protein: CAISSGFEAFF

clone size: .
J gene: TRBJ1-1
V gene: TRBV3-1/TRBV3-2
D gene: TRBD1
CDR3 DNA: TGTGCCAGCAGCCGAGAGACAGGGTGGAACACTGAAGCTTTCTTT
CDR3 protein: CASSRETGWNTEAFF

clone size: .
J gene: TRBJ2-1
V gene: TRBV19
D gene: .
CDR3 DNA: TGTGCCAGTAGTGTTCAGGGTTACAATGAGCAGTTCTTC
CDR3 protein: CASSVQGYNEQFF

clone size: .
J gene: TRBJ2-4
V gene: TRBV6-1
D gene: TRBD1
CDR3 DNA: TGTGCCAGCAGTGGGACAGGGACATTAGCCAAAAACATTCAGTACTTC
CDR3 protein: CASSGTGTLAKNIQYF

clone size: .
J gene: TRBJ1-4
V gene: TRBV5-8
D gene: .
CDR3 DNA: TGTGCCAGCAGGGGCGCTGGGGCGGGACCTAATGAAAAACTGTTTTTT
CDR3 protein: CASRGAGAGPNEKLFF

clone size: few
J gene: TRBJ1-5
V gene: TRBV19
D gene: .
CDR3 DNA: TGTGCCAGTAGTCCGACGGCATCCGGACAGCGGCACCAACAGCCCCAGCATTTT
CDR3 protein: CASSPTASGQRHQQPQHF

clone size: .
J gene: TRBJ1-2
V gene: TRBV11-3
D gene: .
CDR3 DNA: TGTGCCAGCAGCTTAGTTCGGGGAGCTAACTATGGCTACACCTTC
CDR3 protein: CASSLVRGANYGYTF

clone size: .
J gene: TRBJ1-1
V gene: TRBV18
D gene: .
CDR3 DNA: TGTGCCAGCTCACCAAAGGTGAACACTGAAGCTTTCTTT
CDR3 protein: CASSPKVNTEAFF

clone size: .
J gene: TRBJ2-3
V gene: TRBV27
D gene: .
CDR3 DNA: TGTGCCAGCAGTGGGTTTGGAGTTGGCACAGATACGCAGTATTTT
CDR3 protein: CASSGFGVGTDTQYF

clone size: .
J gene: TRBJ2-7
V gene: TRBV5-1
D gene: .
CDR3 DNA: TGCGCCAGCAGCTTGGCTTCGGACAGATTCAACTACGAGCAGTACTTC
CDR3 protein: CASSLASDRFNYEQYF